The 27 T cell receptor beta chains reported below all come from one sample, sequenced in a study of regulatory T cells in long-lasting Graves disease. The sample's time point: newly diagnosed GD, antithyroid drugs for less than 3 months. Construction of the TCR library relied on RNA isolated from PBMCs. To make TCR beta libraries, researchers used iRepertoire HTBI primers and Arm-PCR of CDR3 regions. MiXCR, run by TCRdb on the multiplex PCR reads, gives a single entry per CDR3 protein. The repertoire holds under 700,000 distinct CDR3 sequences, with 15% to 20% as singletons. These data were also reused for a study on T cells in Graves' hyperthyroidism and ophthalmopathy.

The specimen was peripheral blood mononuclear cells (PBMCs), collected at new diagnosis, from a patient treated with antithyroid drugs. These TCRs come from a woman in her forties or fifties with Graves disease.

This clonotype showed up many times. This chain's CDR3 is CASSSGGTVLAKNIQYF. CDR3 coding DNA: TGTGCCAGCAGTTCCGGCGGGACAGTACTAGCCAAAAACATTCAGTACTTC. The chain links TRBV28 to TRBJ2-4, with D perhaps matching TRBD1 (7 bases). Germline loops: CDR1 MDHEN, CDR2 SYDVKM. V was cut by 4 bases and J by 0 bases, with 16 bases left in between. This CDR3 has 17 residues.

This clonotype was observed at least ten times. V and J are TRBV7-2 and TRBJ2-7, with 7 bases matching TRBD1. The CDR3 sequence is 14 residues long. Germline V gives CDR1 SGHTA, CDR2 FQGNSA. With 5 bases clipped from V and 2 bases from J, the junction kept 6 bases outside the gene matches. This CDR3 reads CASSHRDSTYEQYF. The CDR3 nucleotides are TGTGCCAGCAGCCACCGGGACAGTACCTACGAGCAGTACTTC. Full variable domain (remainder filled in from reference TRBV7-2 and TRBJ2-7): GAGVSQSPSNKVTEKGKDVELRCDPISGHTALYWYRQSLGQGLEFLIYFQGNSAPDKSGLPSDRFSAERTGGSVSTLTIQRTQQEDSAVYLCASSHRDSTYEQYFGPGTRLTVT.

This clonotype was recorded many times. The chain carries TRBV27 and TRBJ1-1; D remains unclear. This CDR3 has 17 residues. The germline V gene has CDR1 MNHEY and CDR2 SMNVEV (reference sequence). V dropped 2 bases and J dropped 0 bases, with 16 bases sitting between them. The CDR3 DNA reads TGTGCCAGCAGTTTAGATGTCCGGTCGGTGATGAACACTGAAGCTTTCTTT. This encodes CASSLDVRSVMNTEAFF.

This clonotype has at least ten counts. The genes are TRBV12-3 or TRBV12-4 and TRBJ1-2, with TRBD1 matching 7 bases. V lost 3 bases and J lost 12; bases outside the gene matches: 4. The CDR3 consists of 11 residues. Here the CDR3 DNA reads TGTGCCAGCAGTTTGGGACAGATTAACACCTTC. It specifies CASSLGQINTF.

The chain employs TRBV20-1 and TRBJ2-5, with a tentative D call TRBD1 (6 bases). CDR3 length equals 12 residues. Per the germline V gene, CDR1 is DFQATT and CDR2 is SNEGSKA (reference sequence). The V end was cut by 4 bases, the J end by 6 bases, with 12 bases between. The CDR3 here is CSATQGLKTQYF. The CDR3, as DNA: TGCAGTGCTACACAGGGATTGAAGACCCAGTACTTC.

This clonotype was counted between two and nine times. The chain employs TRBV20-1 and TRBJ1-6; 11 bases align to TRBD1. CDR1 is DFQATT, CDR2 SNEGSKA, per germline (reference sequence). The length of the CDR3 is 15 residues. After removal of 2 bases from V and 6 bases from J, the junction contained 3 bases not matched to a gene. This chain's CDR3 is CSARRGQGANSPLHF. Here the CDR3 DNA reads TGCAGTGCTAGACGAGGACAGGGGGCTAATTCACCCCTCCACTTT.

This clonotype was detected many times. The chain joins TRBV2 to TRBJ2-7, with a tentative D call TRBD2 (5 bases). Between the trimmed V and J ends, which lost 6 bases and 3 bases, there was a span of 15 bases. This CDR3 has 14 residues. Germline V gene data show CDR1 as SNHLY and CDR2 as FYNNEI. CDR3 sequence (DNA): TGTGCCAGCAGCCTCGCGGTGGGAGACTACGAGCAGTACTTC. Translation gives CASSLAVGDYEQYF.

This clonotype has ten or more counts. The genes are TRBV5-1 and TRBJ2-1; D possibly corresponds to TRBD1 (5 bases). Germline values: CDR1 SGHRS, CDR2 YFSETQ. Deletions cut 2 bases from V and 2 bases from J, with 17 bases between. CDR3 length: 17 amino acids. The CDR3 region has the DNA TGCGCCAGCAGCTTAGCTATTCCCGACAGTACCTACAATGAGCAGTTCTTC. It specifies CASSLAIPDSTYNEQFF.

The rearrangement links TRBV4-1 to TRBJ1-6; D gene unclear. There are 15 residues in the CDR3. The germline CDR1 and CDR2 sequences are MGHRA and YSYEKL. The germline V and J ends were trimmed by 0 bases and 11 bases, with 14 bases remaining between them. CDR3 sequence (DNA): TGCGCCAGCAGCCAAGATGTGGACTACGTGGCACCCCTCCACTTT. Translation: CASSQDVDYVAPLHF.

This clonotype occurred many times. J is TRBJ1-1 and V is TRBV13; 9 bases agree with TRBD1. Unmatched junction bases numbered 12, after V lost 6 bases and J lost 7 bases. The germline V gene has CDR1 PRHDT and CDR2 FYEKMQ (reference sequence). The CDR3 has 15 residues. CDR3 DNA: TGTGCCAGCAGATTACAGGGGGCTGCTACTAGTGAAGCTTTCTTT. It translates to CASRLQGAATSEAFF.

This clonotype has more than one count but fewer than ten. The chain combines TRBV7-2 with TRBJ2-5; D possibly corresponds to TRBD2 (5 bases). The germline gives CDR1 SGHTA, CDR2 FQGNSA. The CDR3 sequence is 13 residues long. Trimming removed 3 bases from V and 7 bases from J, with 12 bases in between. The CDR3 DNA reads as TGTGCCAGCAGCTTCGACCTGGGGAGGACCCAGTACTTC. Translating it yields CASSFDLGRTQYF.

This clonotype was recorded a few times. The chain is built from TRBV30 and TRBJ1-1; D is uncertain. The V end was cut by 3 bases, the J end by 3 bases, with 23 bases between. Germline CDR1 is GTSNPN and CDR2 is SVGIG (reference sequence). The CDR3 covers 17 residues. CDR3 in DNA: TGTGCCTGGAGGGGAGGCAGGACGCTCAACTGGTACACTGAAGCTTTCTTT. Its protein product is CAWRGGRTLNWYTEAFF.

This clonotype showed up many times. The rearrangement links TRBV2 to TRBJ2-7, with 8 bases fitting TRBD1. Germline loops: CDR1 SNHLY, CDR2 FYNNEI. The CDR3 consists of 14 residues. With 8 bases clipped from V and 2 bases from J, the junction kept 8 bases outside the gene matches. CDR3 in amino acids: CASSPGGVAYEQYF. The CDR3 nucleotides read TGTGCCAGCTCCCCAGGGGGCGTTGCCTACGAGCAGTACTTC.

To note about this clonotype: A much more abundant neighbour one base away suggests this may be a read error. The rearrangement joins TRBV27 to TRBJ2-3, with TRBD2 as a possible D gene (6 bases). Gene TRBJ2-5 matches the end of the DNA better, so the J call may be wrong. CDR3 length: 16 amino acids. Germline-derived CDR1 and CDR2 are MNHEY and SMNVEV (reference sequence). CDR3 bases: TGTGCCAGCAGTTCCATCGTAGGGACTGGCTTAGAGACCCAGTACTTC. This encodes CASSSIVGTGLETQYF.

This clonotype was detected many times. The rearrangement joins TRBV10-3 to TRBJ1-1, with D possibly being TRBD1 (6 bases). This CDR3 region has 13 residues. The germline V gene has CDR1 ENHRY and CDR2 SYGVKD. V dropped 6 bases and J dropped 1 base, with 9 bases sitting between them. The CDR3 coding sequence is TGTGCCATCAGCACAGGGAAGAACACTGAAGCTTTCTTT. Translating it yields CAISTGKNTEAFF.

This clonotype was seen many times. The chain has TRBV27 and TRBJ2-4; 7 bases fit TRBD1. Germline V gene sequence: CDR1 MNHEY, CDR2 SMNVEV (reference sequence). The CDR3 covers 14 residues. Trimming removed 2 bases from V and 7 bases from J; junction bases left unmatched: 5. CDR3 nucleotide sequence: TGTGCCAGCAGTTTAGGGACAGAGGGCAACATTCAGTACTTC. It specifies CASSLGTEGNIQYF.

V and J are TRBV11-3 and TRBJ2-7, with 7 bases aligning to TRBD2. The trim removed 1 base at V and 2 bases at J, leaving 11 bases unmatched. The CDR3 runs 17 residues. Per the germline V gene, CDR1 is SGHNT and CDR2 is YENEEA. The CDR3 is CASSLVASYRGAYEQYF. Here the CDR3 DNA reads TGTGCCAGCAGCTTAGTGGCGTCCTATCGGGGGGCCTACGAGCAGTACTTC.

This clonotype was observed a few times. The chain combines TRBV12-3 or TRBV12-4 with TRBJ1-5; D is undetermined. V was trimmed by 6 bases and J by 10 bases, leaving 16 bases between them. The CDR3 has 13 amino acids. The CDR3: CASRSIEGAPQHF. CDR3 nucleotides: TGTGCCAGCAGATCAATTGAGGGAGCACCCCAGCATTTT.

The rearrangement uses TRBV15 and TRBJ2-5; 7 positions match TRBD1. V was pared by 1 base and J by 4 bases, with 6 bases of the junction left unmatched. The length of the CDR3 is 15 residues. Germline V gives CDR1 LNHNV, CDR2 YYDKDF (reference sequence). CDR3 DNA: TGTGCCACCAGCAGAGTACAGGGGCAGGGAGAGACCCAGTACTTC. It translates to CATSRVQGQGETQYF. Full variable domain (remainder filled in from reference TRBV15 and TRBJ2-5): DAMVIQNPRYQVTQFGKPVTLSCSQTLNHNVMYWYQQKSSQAPKLLFHYYDKDFNNEADTPDNFQSRRPNTSFCFLDIRSPGLGDTAMYLCATSRVQGQGETQYFGPGTRLLVL.

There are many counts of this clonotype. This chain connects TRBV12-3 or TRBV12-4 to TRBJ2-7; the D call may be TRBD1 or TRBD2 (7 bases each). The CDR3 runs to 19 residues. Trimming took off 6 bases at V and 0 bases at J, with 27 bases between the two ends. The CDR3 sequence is CASSGKGGVQGIGSYEQYF. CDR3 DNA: TGTGCCAGCAGCGGTAAAGGGGGGGTACAGGGGATTGGCTCCTACGAGCAGTACTTC.

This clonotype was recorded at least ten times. The DNA of the CDR3 is TGTGCCAGCAGCTTACATAGGGGGGCAGATACGCAGTATTTT. It yields the protein CASSLHRGADTQYF. V gene TRBV11-3 combines with J gene TRBJ2-3; D assignment may be TRBD1 or TRBD2 (6 bases each). V lost 2 bases to trimming and J lost 4 bases, with 10 bases between them. The CDR3 has 14 amino acids. Germline V lookup: CDR1 SGHNT, CDR2 YENEEA.

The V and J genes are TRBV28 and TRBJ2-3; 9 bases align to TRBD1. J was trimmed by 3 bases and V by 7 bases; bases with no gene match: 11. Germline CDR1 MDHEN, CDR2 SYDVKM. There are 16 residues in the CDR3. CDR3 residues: CASNQIGTGLTDTQYF. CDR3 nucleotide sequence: TGTGCCAGCAATCAAATCGGGACAGGGCTTACAGATACGCAGTATTTT.

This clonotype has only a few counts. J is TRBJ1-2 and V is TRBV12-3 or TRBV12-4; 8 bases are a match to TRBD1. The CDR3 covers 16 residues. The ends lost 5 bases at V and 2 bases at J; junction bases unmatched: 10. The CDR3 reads CASSEAGAGGNYGYTF. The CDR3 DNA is TGTGCCAGCAGTGAAGCAGGAGCAGGGGGCAACTATGGCTACACCTTC.

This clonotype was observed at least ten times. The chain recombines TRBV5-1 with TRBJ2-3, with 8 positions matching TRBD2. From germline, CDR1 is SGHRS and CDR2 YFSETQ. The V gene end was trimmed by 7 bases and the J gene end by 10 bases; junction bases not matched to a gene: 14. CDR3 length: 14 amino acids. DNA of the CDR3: TGCGCCAGCGCCGAGGTAGCGGGGAGGAACGCGCAGTATTTT. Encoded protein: CASAEVAGRNAQYF. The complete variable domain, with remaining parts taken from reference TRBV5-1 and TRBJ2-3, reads KAGVTQTPRYLIKTRGQQVTLSCSPISGHRSVSWYQQTPGQGLQFLFEYFSETQRNKGNFPGRFSGRQFSNSRSEMNVSTLELGDSALYLCASAEVAGRNAQYFGPGTRLTVL.

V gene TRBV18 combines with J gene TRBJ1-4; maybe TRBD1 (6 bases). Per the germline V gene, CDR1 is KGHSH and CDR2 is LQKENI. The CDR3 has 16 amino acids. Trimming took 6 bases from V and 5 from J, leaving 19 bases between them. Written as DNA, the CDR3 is TGTGCCAGCTCCCCGAGTGCCCAGGGGCCCAATGAAAAACTGTTTTTT. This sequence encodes CASSPSAQGPNEKLFF.

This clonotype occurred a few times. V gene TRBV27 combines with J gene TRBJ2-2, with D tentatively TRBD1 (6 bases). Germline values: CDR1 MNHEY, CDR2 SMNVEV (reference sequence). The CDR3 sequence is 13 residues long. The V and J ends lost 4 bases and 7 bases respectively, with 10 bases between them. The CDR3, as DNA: TGTGCCAGCAGTTCCCCCAGGGGCGGGGAGCTGTTTTTT. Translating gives CASSSPRGGELFF.

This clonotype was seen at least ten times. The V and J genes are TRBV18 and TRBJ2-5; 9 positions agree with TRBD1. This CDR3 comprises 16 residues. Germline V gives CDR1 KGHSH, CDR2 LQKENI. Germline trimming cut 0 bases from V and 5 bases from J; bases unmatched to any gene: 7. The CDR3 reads CASSPPTGGGTETQYF. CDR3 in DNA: TGTGCCAGCTCACCACCGACAGGGGGAGGAACGGAGACCCAGTACTTC. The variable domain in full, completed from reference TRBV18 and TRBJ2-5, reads NAGVMQNPRHLVRRRGQEARLRCSPMKGHSHVYWYRQLPEEGLKFMVYLQKENIIDESGMPKERFSAEFPKEGPSILRIQQVVRGDSAAYFCASSPPTGGGTETQYFGPGTRLLVL.